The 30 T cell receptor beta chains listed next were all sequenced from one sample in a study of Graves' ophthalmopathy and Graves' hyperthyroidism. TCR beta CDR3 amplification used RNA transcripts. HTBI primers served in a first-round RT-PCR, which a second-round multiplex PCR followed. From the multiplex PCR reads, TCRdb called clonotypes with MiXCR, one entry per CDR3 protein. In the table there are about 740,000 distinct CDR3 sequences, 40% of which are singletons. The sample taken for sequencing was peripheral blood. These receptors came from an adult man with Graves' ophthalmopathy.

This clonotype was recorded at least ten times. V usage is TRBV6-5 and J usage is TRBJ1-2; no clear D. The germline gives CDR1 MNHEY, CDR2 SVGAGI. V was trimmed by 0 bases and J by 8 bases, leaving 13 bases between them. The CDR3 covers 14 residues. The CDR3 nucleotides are TGTGCCAGCAGTTACTCGAGTGTTCGGGGAGGCTACACCTTC. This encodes CASSYSSVRGGYTF.

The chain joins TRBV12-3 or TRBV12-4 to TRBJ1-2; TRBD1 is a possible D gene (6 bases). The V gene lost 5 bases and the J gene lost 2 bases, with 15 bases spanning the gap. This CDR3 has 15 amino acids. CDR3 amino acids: CASSRGQTRNYGYTF. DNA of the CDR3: TGTGCCAGCAGTAGAGGACAGACTAGAAACTATGGCTACACCTTC.

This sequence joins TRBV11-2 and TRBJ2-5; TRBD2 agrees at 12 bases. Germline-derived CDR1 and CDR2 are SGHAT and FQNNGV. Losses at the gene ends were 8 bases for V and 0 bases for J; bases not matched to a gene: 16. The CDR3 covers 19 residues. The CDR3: CASREGELAGGKYQETQYF. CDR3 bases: TGTGCCAGCCGCGAGGGGGAGCTAGCGGGAGGGAAGTACCAAGAGACCCAGTACTTC.

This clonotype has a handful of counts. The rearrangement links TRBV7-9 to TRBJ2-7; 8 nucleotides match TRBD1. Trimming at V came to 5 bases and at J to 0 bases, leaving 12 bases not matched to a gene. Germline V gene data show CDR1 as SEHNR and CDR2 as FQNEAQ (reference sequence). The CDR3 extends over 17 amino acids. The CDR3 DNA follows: TGTGCCAGCAGCCCAGAAGGGACAGGACATTACTCCTACGAGCAGTACTTC. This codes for CASSPEGTGHYSYEQYF. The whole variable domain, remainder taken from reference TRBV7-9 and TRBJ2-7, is DTGVSQNPRHKITKRGQNVTFRCDPISEHNRLYWYRQTLGQGPEFLTYFQNEAQLEKSRLLSDRFSAERPKGSFSTLEIQRTEQGDSAMYLCASSPEGTGHYSYEQYFGPGTRLTVT.

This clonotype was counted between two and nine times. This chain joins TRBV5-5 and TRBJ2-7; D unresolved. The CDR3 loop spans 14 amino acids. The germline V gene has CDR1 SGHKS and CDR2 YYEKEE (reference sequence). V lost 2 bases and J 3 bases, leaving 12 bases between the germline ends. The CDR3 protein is CASSFGVVFYEQYF. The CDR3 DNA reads TGTGCCAGCAGCTTTGGGGTGGTATTCTACGAGCAGTACTTC. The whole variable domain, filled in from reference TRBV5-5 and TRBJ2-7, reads DAGVTQSPTHLIKTRGQQVTLRCSPISGHKSVSWYQQVLGQGPQFIFQYYEKEERGRGNFPDRFSARQFPNYSSELNVNALLLGDSALYLCASSFGVVFYEQYFGPGTRLTVT.

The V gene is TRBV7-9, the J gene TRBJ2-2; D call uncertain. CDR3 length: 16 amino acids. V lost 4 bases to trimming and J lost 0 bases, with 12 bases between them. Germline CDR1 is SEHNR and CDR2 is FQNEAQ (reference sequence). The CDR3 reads CASSSGPHSNTGELFF. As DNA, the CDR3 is TGTGCCAGCAGCTCTGGACCCCACTCGAACACCGGGGAGCTGTTTTTT.

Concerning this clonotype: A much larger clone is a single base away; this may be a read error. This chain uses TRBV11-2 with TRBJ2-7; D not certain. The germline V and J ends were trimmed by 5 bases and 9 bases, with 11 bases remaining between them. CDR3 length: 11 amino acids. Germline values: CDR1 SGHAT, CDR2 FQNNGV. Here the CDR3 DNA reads TGTGCCAGCAGCCCCGCTCGTGGGCAGTACTTC. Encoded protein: CASSPARGQYF.

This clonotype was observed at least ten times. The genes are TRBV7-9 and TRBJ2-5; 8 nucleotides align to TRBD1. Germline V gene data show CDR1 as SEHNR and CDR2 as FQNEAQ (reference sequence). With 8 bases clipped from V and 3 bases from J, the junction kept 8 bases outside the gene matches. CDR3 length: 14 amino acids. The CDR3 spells CASVRQGAEETQYF. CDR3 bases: TGTGCCAGCGTTCGTCAGGGGGCGGAAGAGACCCAGTACTTC.

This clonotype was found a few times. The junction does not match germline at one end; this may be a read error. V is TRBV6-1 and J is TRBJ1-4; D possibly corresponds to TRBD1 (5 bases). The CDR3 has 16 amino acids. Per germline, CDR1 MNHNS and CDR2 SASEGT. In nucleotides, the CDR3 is TGCGCCAGCAGCCCCGGACAAGTTGCAACTAATGAAAAACTGTTTTTT. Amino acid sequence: CASSPGQVATNEKLFF.

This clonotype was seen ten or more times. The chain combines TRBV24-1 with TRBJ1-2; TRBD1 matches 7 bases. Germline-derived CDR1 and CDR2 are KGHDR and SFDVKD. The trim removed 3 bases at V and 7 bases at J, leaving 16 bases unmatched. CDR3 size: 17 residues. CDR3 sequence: CATSDGDSSGMTSGYTF. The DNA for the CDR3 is TGTGCCACCAGTGATGGGGACAGTTCCGGGATGACGTCTGGCTACACCTTC.

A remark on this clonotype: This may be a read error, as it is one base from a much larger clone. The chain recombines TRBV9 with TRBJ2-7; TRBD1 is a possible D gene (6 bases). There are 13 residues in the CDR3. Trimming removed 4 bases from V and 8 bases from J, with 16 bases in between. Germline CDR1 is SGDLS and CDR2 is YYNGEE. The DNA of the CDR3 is TGTGCCAGCAGCTTCCAGGGACACCACAAGCAGTACTTC. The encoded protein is CASSFQGHHKQYF.

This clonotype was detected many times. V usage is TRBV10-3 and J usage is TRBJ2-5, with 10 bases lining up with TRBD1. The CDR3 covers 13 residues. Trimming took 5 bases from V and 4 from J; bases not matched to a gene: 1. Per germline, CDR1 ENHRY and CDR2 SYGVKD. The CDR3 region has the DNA TGTGCCATCAGTCGGGACAGGGGAGAGACCCAGTACTTC. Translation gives CAISRDRGETQYF.

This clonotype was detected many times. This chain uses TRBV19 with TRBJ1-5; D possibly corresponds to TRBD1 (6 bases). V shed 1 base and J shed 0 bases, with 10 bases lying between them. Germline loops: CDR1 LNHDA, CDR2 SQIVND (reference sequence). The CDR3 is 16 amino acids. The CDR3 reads CASSIAAGASNQPQHF. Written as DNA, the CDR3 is TGTGCCAGTAGTATAGCGGCGGGGGCTAGCAATCAGCCCCAGCATTTT.

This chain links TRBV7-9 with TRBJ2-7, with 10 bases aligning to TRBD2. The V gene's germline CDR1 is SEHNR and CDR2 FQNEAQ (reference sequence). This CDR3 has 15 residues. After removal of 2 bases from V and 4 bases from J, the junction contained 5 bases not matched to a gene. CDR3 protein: CASSLSASGRYEQYF. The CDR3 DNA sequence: TGTGCCAGCAGCTTAAGCGCTAGCGGGAGATACGAGCAGTACTTC.

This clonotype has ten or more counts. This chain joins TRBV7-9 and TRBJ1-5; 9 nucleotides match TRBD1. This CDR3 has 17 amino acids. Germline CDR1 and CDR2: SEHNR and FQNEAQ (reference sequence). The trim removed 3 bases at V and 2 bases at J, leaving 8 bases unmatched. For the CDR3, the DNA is TGTGCCAGCAGCTTGGGCAACAGGGGGCCAGGCAATCAGCCCCAGCATTTT. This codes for CASSLGNRGPGNQPQHF.

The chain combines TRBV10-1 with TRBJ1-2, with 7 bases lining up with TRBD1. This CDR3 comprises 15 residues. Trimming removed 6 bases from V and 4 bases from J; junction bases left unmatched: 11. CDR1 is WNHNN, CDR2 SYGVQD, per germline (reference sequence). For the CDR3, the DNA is TGCGCCAGCAGGAGAGTCGACAGGGACGGCTATGGCTACACCTTC. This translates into CASRRVDRDGYGYTF.

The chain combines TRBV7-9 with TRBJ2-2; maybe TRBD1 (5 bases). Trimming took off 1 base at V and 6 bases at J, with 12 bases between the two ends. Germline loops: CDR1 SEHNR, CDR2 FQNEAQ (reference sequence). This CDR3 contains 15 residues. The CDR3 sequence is CASSLGPPGSGELFF. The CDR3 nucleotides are TGTGCCAGCAGCTTAGGCCCTCCAGGGTCCGGGGAGCTGTTTTTT.

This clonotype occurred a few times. The CDR3 is CASSEVRVENQPQHF. The CDR3 nucleotides are TGTGCCAGCAGTGAAGTTAGGGTCGAAAATCAGCCCCAGCATTTT. The V call is TRBV6-1, the J call TRBJ1-5, with no clear D. Germline CDR1 reads MNHNS; CDR2 reads SASEGT. The CDR3 contains 15 residues. Trimming took 1 base from V and 4 from J, leaving 11 bases between them.

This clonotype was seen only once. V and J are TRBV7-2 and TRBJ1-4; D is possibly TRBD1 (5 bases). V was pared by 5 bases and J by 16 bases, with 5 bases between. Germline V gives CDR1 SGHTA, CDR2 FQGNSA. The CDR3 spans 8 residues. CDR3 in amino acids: CASSDRFF. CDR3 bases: TGTGCCAGCAGCGACAGGTTTTTT.

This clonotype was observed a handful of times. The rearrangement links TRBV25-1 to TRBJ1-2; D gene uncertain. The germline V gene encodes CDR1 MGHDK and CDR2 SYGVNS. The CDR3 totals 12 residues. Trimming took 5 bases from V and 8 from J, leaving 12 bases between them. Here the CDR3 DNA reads TGTGCCAGCAGTTTACGTTGGGTGGGCTACACCTTC. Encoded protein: CASSLRWVGYTF.

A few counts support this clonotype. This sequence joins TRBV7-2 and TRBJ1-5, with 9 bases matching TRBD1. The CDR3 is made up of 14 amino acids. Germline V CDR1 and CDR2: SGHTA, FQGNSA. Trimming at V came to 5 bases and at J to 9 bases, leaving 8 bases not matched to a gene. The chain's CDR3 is CASSQDGTGRPQHF. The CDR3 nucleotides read TGTGCCAGCAGCCAAGACGGGACAGGGAGGCCCCAGCATTTT.

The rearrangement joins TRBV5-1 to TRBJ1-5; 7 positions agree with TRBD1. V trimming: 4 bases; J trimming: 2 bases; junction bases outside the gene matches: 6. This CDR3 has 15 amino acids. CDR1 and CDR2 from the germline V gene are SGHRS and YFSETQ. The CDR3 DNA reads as TGCGCCAGCAGCCGGGACAGCTCCCGCAATCAGCCCCAGCATTTT. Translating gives CASSRDSSRNQPQHF.

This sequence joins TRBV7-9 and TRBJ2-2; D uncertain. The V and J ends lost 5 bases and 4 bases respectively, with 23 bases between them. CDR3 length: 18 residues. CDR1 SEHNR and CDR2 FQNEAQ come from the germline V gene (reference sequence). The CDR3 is CASSPMDGFVPSTGELFF. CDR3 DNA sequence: TGTGCCAGCAGCCCTATGGATGGATTCGTGCCATCCACCGGGGAGCTGTTTTTT.

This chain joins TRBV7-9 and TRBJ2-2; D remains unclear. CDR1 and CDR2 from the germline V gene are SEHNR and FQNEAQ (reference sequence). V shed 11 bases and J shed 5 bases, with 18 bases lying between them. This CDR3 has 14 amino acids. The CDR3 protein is CAWSKGIETGELFF. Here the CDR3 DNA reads TGTGCCTGGAGTAAAGGGATTGAGACCGGGGAGCTGTTTTTT.

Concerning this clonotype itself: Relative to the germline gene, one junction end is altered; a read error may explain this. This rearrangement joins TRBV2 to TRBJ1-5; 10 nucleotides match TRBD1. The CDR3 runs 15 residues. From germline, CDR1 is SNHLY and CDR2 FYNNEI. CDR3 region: CASSTLGTGDQPQHF. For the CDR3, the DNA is TGTGCCAGCAGTACACTCGGGACAGGGGATCAGCCTCAGCATTTT. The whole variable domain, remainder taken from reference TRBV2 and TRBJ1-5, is EPEVTQTPSHQVTQMGQEVILRCVPISNHLYFYWYRQILGQKVEFLVSFYNNEISEKSEIFDDQFSVERPDGSNFTLKIRSTKLEDSAMYFCASSTLGTGDQPQHFGDGTRLSIL.

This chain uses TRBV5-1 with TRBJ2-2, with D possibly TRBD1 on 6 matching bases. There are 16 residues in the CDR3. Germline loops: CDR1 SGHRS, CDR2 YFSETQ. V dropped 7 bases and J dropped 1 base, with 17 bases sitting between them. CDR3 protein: CASAPPRGRNTGELFF. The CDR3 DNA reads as TGCGCCAGCGCTCCACCCAGGGGCCGGAACACCGGGGAGCTGTTTTTT.

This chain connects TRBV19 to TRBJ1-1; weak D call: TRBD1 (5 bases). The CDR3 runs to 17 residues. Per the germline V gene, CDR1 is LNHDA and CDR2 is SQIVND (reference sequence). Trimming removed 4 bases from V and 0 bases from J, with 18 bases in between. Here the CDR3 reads CASSTKGQPWLNTEAFF. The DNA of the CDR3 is TGTGCCAGTAGTACCAAAGGACAACCTTGGCTGAACACTGAAGCTTTCTTT.

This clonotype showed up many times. This chain's CDR3 is CSVEVGGKVSYEQYF. Here the CDR3 DNA reads TGCAGCGTTGAAGTGGGGGGTAAGGTCTCCTACGAGCAGTACTTC. The rearrangement links TRBV29-1 to TRBJ2-7; possible D gene TRBD2, 6 bases. Germline V gene sequence: CDR1 SQVTM, CDR2 ANQGSEA. The CDR3 extends over 15 amino acids. The germline V and J ends were trimmed by 1 base and 0 bases, with 13 bases remaining between them.

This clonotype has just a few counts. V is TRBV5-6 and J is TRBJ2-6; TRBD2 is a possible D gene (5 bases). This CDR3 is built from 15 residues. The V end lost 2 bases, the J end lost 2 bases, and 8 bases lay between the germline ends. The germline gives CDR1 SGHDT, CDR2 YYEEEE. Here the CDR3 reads CASSLYGTGANVLTF. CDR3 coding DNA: TGTGCCAGCAGCTTATACGGGACTGGGGCCAACGTCCTGACTTTC.

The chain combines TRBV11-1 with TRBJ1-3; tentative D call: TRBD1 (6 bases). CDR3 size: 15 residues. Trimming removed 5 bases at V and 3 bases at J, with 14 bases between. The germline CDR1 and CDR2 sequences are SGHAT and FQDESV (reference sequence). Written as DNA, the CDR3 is TGTGCCAGCAGCCCTTCAGGGGATATTGGAAACACCATATATTTT. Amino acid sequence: CASSPSGDIGNTIYF.